This TCR beta chain was identified in a study of beta chain features in type 1 diabetes. The V gene lost 0 bases and the J gene lost 2 bases, with 8 bases spanning the gap. The CDR3 sequence is 15 residues long. Germline CDR1 and CDR2: MNHEY and SVGAGI. cDNA synthesis used the whole RNA isolate, giving expressed TCRB sequences. TCRdb's table, derived via immunoSEQ multiplex PCR, lists solely in-frame clones and lacks some. The sample has about half a million clones, over 9.5% seen once. The sample taken for sequencing was naive CD4+ T cells from blood. The sequence came from a woman under 30 in good health. The rearrangement uses TRBV6-5 and TRBJ1-5; D not resolved. CDR3 in DNA: TGTGCCAGCAGTTACTCGGGAAGTGGCAATCAGCCCCAGCATTTT. Translating it yields CASSYSGSGNQPQHF.